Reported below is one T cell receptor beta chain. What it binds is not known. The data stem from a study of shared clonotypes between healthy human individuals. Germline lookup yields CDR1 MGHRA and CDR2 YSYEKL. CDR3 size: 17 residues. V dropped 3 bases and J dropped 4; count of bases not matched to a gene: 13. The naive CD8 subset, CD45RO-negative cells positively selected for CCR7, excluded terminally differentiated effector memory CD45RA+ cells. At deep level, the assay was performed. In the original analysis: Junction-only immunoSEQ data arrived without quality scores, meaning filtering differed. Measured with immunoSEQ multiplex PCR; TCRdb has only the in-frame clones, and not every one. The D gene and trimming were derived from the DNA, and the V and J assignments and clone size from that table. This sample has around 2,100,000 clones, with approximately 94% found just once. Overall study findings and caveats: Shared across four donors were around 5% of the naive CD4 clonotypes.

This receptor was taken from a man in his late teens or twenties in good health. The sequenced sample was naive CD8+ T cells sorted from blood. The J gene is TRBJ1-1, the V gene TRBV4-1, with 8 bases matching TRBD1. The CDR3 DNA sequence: TGCGCCAGCAGCCATGAGCAGACAGGGGTTCGTAGCACTGAAGCTTTCTTT. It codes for CASSHEQTGVRSTEAFF.